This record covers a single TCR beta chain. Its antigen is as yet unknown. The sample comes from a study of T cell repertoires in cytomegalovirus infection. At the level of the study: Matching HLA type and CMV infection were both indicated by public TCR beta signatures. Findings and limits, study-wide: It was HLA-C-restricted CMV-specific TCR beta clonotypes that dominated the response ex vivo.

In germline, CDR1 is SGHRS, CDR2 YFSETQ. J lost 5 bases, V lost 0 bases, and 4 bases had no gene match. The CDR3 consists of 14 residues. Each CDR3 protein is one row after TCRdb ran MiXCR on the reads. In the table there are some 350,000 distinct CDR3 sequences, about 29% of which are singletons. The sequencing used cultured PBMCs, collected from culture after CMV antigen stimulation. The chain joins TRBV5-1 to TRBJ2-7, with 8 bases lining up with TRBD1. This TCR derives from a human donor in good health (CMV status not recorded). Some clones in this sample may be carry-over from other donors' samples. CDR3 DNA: TGCGCCAGCAGCTTGGGTGACAGGGGCCACGAGCAGTACTTC. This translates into CASSLGDRGHEQYF. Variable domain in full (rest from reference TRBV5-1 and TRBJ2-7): KAGVTQTPRYLIKTRGQQVTLSCSPISGHRSVSWYQQTPGQGLQFLFEYFSETQRNKGNFPGRFSGRQFSNSRSEMNVSTLELGDSALYLCASSLGDRGHEQYFGPGTRLTVT.